This TCR beta chain originates from a study of response to subunit inactivated influenza vaccine. Points from the study as a whole: Authors proposed each seasonal influenza vaccination draws in few new T cells.

Concerning this clonotype itself: Its specificity is unknown.

TCRdb redid the calling of the RT-PCR reads with MiXCR, one entry per CDR3 protein. Among about 570,000 distinct CDR3 sequences listed, 10% to 15% were seen once. Germline assignment: CDR1 MNHEY and CDR2 SVGEGT. V shed 8 bases, J shed 4 bases, and the junction held 9 bases outside the gene matches. The CDR3 totals 15 residues. The chain carries TRBV6-2 or TRBV6-3 and TRBJ2-1; 9 bases line up with TRBD2. The TCR was taken from a man aged 50 to 60 who received an inactivated influenza vaccine. Sequences were derived from PBMCs from blood, sampled on the day of vaccination. CDR3: CASGPSGILYNEQFF. As DNA, the CDR3 is TGTGCCAGCGGACCTAGCGGGATTCTATACAATGAGCAGTTCTTC.